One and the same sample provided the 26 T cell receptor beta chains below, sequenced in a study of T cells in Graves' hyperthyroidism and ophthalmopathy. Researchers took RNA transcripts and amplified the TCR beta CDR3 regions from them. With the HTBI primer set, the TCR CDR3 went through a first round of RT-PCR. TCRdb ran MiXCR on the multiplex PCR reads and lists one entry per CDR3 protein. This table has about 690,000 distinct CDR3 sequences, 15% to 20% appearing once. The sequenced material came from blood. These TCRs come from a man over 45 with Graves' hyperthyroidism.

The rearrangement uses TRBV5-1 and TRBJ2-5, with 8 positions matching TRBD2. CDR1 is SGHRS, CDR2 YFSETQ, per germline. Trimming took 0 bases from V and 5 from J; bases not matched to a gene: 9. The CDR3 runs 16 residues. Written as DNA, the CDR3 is TGCGCCAGCAGCTTGGGGGATTTAGCGGGAACGGAGACCCAGTACTTC. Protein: CASSLGDLAGTETQYF.

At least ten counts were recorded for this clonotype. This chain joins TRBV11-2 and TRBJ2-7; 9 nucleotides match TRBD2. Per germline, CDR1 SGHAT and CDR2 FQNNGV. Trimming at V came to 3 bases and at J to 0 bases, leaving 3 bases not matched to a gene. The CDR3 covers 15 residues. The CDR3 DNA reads TGTGCCAGCAGCTTGCTAGCGGGGAGCTCCTACGAGCAGTACTTC. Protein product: CASSLLAGSSYEQYF.

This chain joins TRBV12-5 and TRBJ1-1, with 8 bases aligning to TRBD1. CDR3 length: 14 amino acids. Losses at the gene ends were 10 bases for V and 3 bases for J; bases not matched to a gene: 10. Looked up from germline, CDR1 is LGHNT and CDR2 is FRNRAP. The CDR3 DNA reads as TGTGCTACCTCTTCGACAGGGGTTGACACTGAAGCTTTCTTT. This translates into CATSSTGVDTEAFF. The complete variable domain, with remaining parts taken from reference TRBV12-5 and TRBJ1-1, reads DARVTQTPRHKVTEMGQEVTMRCQPILGHNTVFWYRQTMMQGLELLAYFRNRAPLDDSGMPKDRFSAEMPDATLATLKIQPSEPRDSAVYFCATSSTGVDTEAFFGQGTRLTVV.

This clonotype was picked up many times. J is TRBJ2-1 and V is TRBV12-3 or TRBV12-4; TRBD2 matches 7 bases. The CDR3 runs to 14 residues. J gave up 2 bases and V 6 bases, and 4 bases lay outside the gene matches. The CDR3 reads CASRREFPYNEQFF. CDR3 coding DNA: TGTGCCAGCAGGCGGGAGTTTCCCTACAATGAGCAGTTCTTC.

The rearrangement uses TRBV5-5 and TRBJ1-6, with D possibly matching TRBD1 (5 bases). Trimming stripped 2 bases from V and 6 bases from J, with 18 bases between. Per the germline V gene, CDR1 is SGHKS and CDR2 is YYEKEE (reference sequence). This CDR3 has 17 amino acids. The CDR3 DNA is TGTGCCAGCAGCTTTGGCAAGGGAGACAGCCTTAATTCACCCCTCCACTTT. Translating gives CASSFGKGDSLNSPLHF.

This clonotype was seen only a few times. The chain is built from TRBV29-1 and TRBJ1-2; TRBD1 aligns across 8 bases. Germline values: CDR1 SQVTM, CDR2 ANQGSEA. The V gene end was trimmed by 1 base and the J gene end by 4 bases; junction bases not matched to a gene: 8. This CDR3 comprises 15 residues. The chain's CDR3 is CSVEGLGQGGYGYTF. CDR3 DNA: TGCAGCGTTGAAGGCCTAGGACAGGGAGGCTATGGCTACACCTTC. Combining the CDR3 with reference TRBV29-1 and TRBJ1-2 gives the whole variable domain SAVISQKPSRDICQRGTSLTIQCQVDSQVTMMFWYRQQPGQSLTLIATANQGSEATYESGFVIDKFPISRPNLTFSTLTVSNMSPEDSSIYLCSVEGLGQGGYGYTFGSGTRLTVV.

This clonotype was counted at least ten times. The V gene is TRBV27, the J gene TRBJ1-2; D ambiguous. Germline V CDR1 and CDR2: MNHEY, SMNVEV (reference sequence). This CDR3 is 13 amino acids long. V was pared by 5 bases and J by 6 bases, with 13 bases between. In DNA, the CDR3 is TGTGCCAGCAGTCTCCGACGGCTTGATGGCTACACCTTC. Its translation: CASSLRRLDGYTF.

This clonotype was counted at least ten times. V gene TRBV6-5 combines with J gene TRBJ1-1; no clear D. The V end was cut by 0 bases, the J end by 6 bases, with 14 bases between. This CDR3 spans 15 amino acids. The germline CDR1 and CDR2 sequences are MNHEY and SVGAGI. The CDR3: CASSYSIYMPAEAFF. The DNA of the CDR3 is TGTGCCAGCAGTTACTCGATCTACATGCCGGCTGAAGCTTTCTTT.

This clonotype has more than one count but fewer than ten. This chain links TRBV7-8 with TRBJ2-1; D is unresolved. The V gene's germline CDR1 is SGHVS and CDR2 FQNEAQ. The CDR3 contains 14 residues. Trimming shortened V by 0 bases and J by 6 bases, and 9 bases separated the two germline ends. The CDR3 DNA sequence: TGTGCCAGCAGCTTAGCGGGATTTGGCAATGAGCAGTTCTTC. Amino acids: CASSLAGFGNEQFF.

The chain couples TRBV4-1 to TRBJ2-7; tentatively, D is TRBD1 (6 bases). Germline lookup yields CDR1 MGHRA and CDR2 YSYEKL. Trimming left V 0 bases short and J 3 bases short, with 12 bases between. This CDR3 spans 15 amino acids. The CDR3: CASSQDSDSYYEQYF. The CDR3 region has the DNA TGCGCCAGCAGCCAAGATTCGGACAGTTACTACGAGCAGTACTTC.

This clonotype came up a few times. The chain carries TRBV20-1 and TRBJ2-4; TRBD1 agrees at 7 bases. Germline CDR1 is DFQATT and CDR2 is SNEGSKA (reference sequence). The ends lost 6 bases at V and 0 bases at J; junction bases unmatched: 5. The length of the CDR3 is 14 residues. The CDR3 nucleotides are TGCAGTGCAGGGGGCAGACTAGCCAAAAACATTCAGTACTTC. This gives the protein CSAGGRLAKNIQYF.

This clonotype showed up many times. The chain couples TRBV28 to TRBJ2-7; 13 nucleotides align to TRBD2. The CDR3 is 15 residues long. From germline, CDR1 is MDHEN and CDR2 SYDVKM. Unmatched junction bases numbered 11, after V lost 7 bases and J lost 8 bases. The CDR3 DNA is TGTGCCAGCACCACCCCGGGACTAGCGGGGACACAGCAGTACTTC. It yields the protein CASTTPGLAGTQQYF.

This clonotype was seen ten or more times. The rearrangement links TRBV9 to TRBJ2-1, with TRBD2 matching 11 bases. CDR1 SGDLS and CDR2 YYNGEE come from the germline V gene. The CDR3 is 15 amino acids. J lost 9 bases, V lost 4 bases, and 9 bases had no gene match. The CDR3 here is CASSLTSGSPSEQFF. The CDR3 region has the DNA TGTGCCAGCAGCTTAACTAGCGGGAGTCCTTCTGAGCAGTTCTTC.

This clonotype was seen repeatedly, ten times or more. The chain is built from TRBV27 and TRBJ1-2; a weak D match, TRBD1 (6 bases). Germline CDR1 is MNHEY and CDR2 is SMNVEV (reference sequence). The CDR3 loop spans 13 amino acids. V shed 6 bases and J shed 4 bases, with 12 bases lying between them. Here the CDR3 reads CASRTGLSYGYTF. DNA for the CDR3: TGTGCCAGCAGAACAGGGTTATCCTATGGCTACACCTTC.

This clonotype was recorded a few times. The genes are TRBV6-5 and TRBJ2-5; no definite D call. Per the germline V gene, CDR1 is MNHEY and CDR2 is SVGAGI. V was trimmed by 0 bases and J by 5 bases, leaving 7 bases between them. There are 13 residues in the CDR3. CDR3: CASSYSSVETQYF. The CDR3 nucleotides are TGTGCCAGCAGTTACTCAAGTGTGGAGACCCAGTACTTC.

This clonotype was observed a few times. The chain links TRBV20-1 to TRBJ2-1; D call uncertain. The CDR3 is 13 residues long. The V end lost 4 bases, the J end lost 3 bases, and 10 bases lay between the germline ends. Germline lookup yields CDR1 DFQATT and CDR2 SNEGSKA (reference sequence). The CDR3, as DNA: TGCAGTGCTATCTGGACGGTCTACAATGAGCAGTTCTTC. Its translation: CSAIWTVYNEQFF.

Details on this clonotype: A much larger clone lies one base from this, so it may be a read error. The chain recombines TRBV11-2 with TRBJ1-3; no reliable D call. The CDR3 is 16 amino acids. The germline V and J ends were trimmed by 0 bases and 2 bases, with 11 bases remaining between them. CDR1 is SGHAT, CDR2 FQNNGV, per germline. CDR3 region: CASSLDLWATGNTIYF. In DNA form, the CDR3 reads TGTGCCAGCAGCTTAGATCTATGGGCGACTGGAAACACCATATATTTT.

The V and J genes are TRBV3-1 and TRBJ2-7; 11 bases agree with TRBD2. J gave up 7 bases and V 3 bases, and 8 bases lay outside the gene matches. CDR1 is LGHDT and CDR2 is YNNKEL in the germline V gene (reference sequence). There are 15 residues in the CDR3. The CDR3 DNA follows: TGTGCCAGCAGCCATACTAGCGGGAGAAGGCAAGAGCAGTACTTC. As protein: CASSHTSGRRQEQYF.

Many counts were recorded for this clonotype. Written as DNA, the CDR3 is TGTGCCAGCACCTTATCCCCTACCGGACTAGCGGGAACGGAGACCCAGTACTTC. Encoded protein: CASTLSPTGLAGTETQYF. This chain links TRBV28 with TRBJ2-5, with 12 bases lining up with TRBD2. V lost 7 bases and J lost 5; bases outside the gene matches: 17. Germline-derived CDR1 and CDR2 are MDHEN and SYDVKM. The CDR3 loop spans 18 amino acids.

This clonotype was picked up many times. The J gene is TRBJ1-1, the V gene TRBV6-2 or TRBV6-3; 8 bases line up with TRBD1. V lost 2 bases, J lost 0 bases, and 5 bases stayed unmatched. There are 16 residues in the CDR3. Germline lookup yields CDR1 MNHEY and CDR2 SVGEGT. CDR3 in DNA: TGTGCCAGCAGTTACCCCGGACAGGGTTTGAACACTGAAGCTTTCTTT. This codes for CASSYPGQGLNTEAFF.

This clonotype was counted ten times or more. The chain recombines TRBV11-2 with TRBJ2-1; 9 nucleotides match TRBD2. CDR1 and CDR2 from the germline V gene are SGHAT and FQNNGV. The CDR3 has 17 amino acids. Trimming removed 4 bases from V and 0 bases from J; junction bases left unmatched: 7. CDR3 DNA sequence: TGTGCCAGCAGCTCCCGGGGTAGCGGGAGCTCCTACAATGAGCAGTTCTTC. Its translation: CASSSRGSGSSYNEQFF.

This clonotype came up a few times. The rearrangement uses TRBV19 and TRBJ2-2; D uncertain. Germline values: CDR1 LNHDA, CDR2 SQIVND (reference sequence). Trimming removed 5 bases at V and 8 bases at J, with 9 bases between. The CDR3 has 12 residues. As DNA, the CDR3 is TGTGCCAGTAGTTGGTCCGAAGGGGAGCTGTTTTTT. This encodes CASSWSEGELFF.

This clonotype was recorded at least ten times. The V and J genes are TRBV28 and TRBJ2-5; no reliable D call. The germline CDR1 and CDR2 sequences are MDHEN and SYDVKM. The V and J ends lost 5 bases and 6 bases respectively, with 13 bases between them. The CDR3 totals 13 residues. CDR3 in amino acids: CASSPPSPKTQYF. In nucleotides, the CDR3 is TGTGCCAGCAGTCCACCCTCGCCTAAGACCCAGTACTTC. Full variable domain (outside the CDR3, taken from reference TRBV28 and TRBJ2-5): DVKVTQSSRYLVKRTGEKVFLECVQDMDHENMFWYRQDPGLGLRLIYFSYDVKMKEKGDIPEGYSVSREKKERFSLILESASTNQTSMYLCASSPPSPKTQYFGPGTRLLVL.

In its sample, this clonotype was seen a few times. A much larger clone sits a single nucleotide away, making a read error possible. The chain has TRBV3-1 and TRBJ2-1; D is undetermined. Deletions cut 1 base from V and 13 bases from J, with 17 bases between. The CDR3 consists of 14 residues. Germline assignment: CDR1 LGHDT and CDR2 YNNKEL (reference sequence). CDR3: CASSQGGRSWTQFF. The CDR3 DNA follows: TGTGCCAGCAGCCAAGGCGGTCGGTCATGGACCCAGTTCTTC.

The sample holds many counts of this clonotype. Here the CDR3 reads CASSLYLGGLLHF. As DNA, the CDR3 is TGTGCCAGCAGTTTATACTTAGGGGGCCTCCTCCACTTT. V usage is TRBV27 and J usage is TRBJ1-6; 7 nucleotides match TRBD1. CDR1 and CDR2 (germline): MNHEY, SMNVEV (reference sequence). Losses at the gene ends were 1 base for V and 15 bases for J; bases not matched to a gene: 6. The CDR3 covers 13 residues.

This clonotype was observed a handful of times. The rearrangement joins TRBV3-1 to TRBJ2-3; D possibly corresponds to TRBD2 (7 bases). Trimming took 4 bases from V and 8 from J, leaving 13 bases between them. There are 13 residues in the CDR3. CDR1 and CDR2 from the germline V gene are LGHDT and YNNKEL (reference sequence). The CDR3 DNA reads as TGTGCCAGCAGCCCCGGGGGCGGGAGTACGCAGTATTTT. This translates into CASSPGGGSTQYF.